This TCR beta chain was captured by sequencing in a study of blood T cell repertoires in COVID-19. Study as a whole: In each case, the material was cDNA or gDNA derived from T cells, B-cell-depleted T cells, or PBMCs.

Assay used: immunoSEQ multiplex PCR; TCRdb lists only in-frame clones, some missing. The table records approximately 210,000 clones, about 88% of them present only once. Sequencing was carried out using peripheral blood. The sequence was obtained from a woman aged 40 to 49 who had recovered from COVID-19.

In DNA, the CDR3 is TGTGCCAGCTCACCAAGGACAGGGGACCACTATGGCTACACCTTC. Its protein is CASSPRTGDHYGYTF. The chain employs TRBV18 and TRBJ1-2; TRBD1 matches at 9 bases. In germline, CDR1 is KGHSH, CDR2 LQKENI. Germline trimming cut 2 bases from V and 3 bases from J; bases unmatched to any gene: 4. The CDR3 spans 15 residues.